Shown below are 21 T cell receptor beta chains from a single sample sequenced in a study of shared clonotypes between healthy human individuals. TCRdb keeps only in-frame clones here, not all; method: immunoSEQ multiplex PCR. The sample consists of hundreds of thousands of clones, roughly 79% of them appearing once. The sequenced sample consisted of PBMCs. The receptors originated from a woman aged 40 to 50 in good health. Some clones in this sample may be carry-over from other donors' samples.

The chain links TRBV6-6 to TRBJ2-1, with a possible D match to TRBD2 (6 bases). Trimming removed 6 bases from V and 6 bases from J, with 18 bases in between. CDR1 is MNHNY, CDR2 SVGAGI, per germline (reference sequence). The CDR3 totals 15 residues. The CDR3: CASSYGGVGFNEQFF. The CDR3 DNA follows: TGTGCCAGCAGCTACGGGGGAGTTGGGTTCAATGAGCAGTTCTTC.

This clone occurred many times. The chain's CDR3 is CASTGDSSGNTIYF. In DNA form, the CDR3 reads TGTGCCAGCACCGGGGACAGCTCTGGAAACACCATATATTTT. This sequence joins TRBV6-6 and TRBJ1-3, with 7 bases aligning to TRBD1. The CDR3 runs 14 residues. Per germline, CDR1 MNHNY and CDR2 SVGAGI (reference sequence). With 7 bases clipped from V and 0 bases from J, the junction kept 3 bases outside the gene matches.

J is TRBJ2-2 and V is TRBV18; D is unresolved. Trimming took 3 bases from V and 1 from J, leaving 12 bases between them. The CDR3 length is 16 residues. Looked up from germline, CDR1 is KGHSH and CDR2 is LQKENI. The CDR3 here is CASSPALTRNTGELFF. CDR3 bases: TGTGCCAGCTCACCGGCCCTTACAAGGAACACCGGGGAGCTGTTTTTT.

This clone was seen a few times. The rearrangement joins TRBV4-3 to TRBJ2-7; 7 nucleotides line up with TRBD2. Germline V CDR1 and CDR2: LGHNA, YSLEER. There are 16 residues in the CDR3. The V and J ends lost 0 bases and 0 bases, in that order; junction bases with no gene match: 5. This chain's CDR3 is CASSQDRGSPSYEQYF. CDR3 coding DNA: TGCGCCAGCAGCCAAGATCGCGGGAGCCCCTCCTACGAGCAGTACTTC.

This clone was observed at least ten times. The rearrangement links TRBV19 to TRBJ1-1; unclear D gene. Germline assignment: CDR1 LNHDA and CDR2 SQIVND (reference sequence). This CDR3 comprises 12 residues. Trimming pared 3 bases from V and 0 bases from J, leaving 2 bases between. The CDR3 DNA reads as TGTGCCAGTAGTATGGTGAACACTGAAGCTTTCTTT. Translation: CASSMVNTEAFF.

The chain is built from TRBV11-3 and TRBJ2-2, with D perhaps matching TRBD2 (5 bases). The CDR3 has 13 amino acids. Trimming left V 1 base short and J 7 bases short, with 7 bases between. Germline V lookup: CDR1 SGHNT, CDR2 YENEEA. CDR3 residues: CASSLGRGGELFF. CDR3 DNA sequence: TGTGCCAGCAGCTTAGGTCGGGGCGGGGAGCTGTTTTTT.

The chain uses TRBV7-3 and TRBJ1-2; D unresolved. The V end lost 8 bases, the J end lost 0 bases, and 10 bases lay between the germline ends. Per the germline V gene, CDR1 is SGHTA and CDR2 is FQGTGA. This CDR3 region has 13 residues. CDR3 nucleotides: TGTGCCAGCCCCACAGTCACTAACTATGGCTACACCTTC. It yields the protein CASPTVTNYGYTF.

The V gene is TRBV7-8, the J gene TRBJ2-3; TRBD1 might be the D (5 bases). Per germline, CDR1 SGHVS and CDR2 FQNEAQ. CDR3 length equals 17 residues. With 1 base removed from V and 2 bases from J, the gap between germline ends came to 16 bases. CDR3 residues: CASSLVGYRTYTDTQYF. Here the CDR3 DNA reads TGTGCCAGCAGCTTAGTTGGGTACAGGACCTACACAGATACGCAGTATTTT.

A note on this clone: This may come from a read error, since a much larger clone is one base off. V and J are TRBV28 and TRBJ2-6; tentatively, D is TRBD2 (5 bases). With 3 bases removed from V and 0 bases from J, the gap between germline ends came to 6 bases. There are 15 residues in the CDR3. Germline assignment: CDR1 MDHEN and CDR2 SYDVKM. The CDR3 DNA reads TGTGCCAGCAGTTTGGGAGCCTCTGGGGCCAACGTCCTGACTTTC. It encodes CASSLGASGANVLTF. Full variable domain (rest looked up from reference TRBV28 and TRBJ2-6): DVKVTQSSRYLVKRTGEKVFLECVQDMDHENMFWYRQDPGLGLRLIYFSYDVKMKEKGDIPEGYSVSREKKERFSLILESASTNQTSMYLCASSLGASGANVLTFGAGSRLTVL.

Here the CDR3 DNA reads TGCGCCAGCGGATTGTCCGTCCTAGGGACTGAAGCTTTCTTT. Translating it yields CASGLSVLGTEAFF. The chain carries TRBV10-2 and TRBJ1-1; no clear D. The CDR3 has 14 amino acids. Between the trimmed V and J ends, which lost 8 bases and 5 bases, there was a span of 18 bases. The germline gives CDR1 WSHSY, CDR2 SAAADI.

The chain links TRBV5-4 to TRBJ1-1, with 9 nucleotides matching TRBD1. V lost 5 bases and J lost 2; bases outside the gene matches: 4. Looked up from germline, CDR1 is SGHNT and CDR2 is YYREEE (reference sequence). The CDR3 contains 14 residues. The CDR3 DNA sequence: TGTGCCAGCAGAGGGACAGGGATTAACACTGAAGCTTTCTTT. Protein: CASRGTGINTEAFF.

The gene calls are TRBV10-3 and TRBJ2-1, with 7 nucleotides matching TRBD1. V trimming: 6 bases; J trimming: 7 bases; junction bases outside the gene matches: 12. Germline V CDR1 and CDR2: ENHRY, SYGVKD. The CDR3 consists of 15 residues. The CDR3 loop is CAISLKTGIGNEQFF. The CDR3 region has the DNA TGTGCCATCAGCCTGAAGACAGGGATCGGGAATGAGCAGTTCTTC.

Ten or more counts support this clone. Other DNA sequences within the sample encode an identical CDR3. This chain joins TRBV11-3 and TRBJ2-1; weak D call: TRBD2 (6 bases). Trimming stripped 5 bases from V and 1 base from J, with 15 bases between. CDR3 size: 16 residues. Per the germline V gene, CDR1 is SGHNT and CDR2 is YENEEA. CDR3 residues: CASSPQGGKSYNEQFF. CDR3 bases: TGTGCCAGCAGCCCTCAGGGCGGGAAATCCTACAATGAGCAGTTCTTC.

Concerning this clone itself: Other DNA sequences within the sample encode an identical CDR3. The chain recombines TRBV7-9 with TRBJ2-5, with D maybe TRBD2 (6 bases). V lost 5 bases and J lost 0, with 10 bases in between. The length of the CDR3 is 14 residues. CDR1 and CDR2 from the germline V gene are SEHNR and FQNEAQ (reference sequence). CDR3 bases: TGTGCCAGCAGCCGGACGGGGGACCAAGAGACCCAGTACTTC. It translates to CASSRTGDQETQYF.

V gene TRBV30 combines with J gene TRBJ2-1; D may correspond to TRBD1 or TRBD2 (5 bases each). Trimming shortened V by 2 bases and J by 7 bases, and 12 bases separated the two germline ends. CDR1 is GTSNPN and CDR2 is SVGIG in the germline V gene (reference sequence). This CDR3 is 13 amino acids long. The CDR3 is CAWSFGGVNEQFF. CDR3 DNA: TGTGCCTGGAGTTTTGGGGGAGTAAATGAGCAGTTCTTC. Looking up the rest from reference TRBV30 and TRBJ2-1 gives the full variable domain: SQTIHQWPATLVQPVGSPLSLECTVEGTSNPNLYWYRQAAGRGLQLLFYSVGIGQISSEVPQNLSASRPQDRQFILSSKKLLLSDSGFYLCAWSFGGVNEQFFGPGTRLTVL.

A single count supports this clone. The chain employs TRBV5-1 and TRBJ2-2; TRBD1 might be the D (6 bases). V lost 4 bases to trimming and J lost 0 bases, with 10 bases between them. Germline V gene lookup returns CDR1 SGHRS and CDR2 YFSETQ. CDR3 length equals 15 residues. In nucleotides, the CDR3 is TGCGCCAGCAGCCCAGGGGTGCCGAACACCGGGGAGCTGTTTTTT. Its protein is CASSPGVPNTGELFF.

CDR3 bases: TGTGCCAGCGGATCCACTAGCGGGATAGTCGAGCAGTACTTC. It codes for CASGSTSGIVEQYF. V and J are TRBV6-1 and TRBJ2-7; TRBD2 matches at 10 bases. The CDR3 has 14 residues. Germline V gives CDR1 MNHNS, CDR2 SASEGT. The V segment lost 8 bases and the J segment 6 bases; nucleotides outside the gene matches: 10.

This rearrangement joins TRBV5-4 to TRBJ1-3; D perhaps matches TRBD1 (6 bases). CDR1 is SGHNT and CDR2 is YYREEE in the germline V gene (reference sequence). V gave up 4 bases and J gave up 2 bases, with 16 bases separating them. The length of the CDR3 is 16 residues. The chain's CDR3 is CASSLPGGTTGNTIYF. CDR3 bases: TGTGCCAGCAGCCTCCCCGGGGGCACGACTGGAAACACCATATATTTT.

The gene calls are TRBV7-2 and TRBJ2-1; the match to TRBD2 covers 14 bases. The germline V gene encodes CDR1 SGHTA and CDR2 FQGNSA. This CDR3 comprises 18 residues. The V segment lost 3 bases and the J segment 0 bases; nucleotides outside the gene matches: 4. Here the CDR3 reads CASSLGLAGVPSYNEQFF. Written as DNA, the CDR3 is TGTGCCAGCAGCTTGGGACTAGCGGGGGTACCCTCCTACAATGAGCAGTTCTTC.

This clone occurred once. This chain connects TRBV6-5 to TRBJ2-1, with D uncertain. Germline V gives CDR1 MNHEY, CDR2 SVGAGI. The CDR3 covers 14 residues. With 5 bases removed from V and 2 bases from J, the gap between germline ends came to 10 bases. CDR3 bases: TGTGCCAGCAGTACCTTTGACACCTACAATGAGCAGTTCTTC. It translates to CASSTFDTYNEQFF.

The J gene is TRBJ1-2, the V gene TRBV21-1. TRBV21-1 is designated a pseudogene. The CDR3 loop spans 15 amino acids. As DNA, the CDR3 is TGTGCCAGCAGCAAAGGGGGAAGGGTACGCTATGGCTACACCTTC. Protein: CASSKGGRVRYGYTF.